This T cell receptor (beta chain) appears in the sequencing data of a study of blood T cells in healthy people across ages (dated by TCRdb to the mid-2010s). For the study in its entirety: In model experiments, template switching captured roughly one uniquely barcoded TCR beta cDNA molecule for every two T cells. Age-related changes in TCR beta repertoire diversity were measured in the study by deep sequencing normalized with unique cDNA molecular identifiers. Donors were grouped into four age groups: young (average approximately 15 years), middle-aged (roughly 38), aged (over 55) and long-lived (just over 80). Using the same blood draw, the study looked at two additional independent replicas of 1 million unique cDNA reads for two donors, one aged 18 to 30 and the other aged 80 or older.

From its cysteine to its phenylalanine, the CDR3 spans 14 amino acids. Only the CDR3 region is kept as DNA, spanning 42 bases read in frame from base 1. V is reduced by 5 bases and J by 1 base, leaving a spacing of 11 bases between them. The paper's findings and limits, for the study overall: Conclusive comparison of naive and antigen-experienced compartments was prevented by the profiling of bulk unsorted PBMCs. Estimates of total diversity based on one million sequenced T cells were considered lower bounds and underestimates. As age increased, observed TCR beta diversity per million T cells dropped in a roughly linear way, and a significant reduction was already evident by age about 36. Because the CMV infection status of the donors was unknown, age-related changes in expanded clonotypes may potentially have been confounded. Compared with the aged group, more naive CD4+ T cells, fewer expanded clones and increased TCR diversity were shown by the long-lived group, suggesting age selection. The percentage of naive T cells measured by flow cytometry correlated strongly with observed TCR beta diversity.

Receptor amplification or capture employed 5' RACE. Sequenced on an Illumina HiSeq 2500. A second PCR of about 7 to 12 cycles was run with a J-beta primer mix and a sample-barcoded 5' primer. Each TCR beta cDNA molecule received a unique molecular identifier from a template-switch 5' adaptor carrying 12 random nucleotides. Each sample yielded at least 3 million CDR3-containing paired-end reads. All of the RNA was converted into first-strand cDNA using the Mint cDNA synthesis kit, with a TRBC-specific oligonucleotide serving as the primer. All cDNA was treated with uracil-DNA glycosylase and then went through a first 18-cycle PCR with the universal primers M1SS and BC2_uni_R. The paper's data handling went like this. Each sample was normalized by randomly selecting 1 million high-quality reads, each carrying a distinct molecular identifier. Instead of being binned into consensus sequences, reads that shared molecular identifiers were thrown out. CDR3 identification, clonotype clustering and error correction used MiTCR with a Q25 quality threshold and the strictest error-elimination algorithm. A nonparametric unseen species model with Euler transformation was used to estimate lower-bound total TCR beta diversity. TCRdb trimmed the raw reads at Q25, called clones with MiXCR and kept productive beta chains. Rows are combined by CDR3 protein, so each entry shows the most common genes and DNA. TCRdb's processing, not the authors' own work, is the source of the V and J calls. This sample has 750,000 to 950,000 distinct CDR3 sequences in its table, and about a quarter of those were observed once. The ten biggest clones cover over 2.5% of the sample.

This clonotype was seen only a few times. This clone's antigen is unknown. No base quality information exists; no much larger clone differs at one position. The roughly 39 donors, aged roughly 6 to 100 years, were systemically healthy Caucasian individuals from Russia. Approximately 11 milliliters of peripheral blood were drawn from each donor into EDTA-treated Vacutainer tubes. Ficoll-Paque density-gradient centrifugation was used to isolate PBMCs, with at least 6.5 million per sample. Trizol reagent was used to extract total RNA from the PBMCs, yielding at least 5.5 micrograms per sample. For every donor, flow cytometry on a PBMC aliquot measured the percentage of naive CD45RAhigh/CD27high T cells. The sample was also linked to a second study, of T cells of mothers and their children. The other study reports the following: Nine systemically healthy Caucasian individuals served as donors, namely three mothers together with their six children. cDNA synthesis used all of the extracted RNA, with roughly 1.6 ug of RNA in each 15 ul reaction. Sample barcodes and 2-4 random nucleotides were added via the M1S primer in the second PCR. More than 9 million TCR beta CDR3 reads were obtained from each mother, and about 3 million reads were obtained from each child. Thymic selection shapes the output of TCR recombination in a similar way in related and unrelated pairs, and inherited differences have a minor effect. Normalized repertoire overlap in related mother-child pairs was always slightly higher than in unrelated mother-child pairs, but the difference was never significant. With a sensitivity of roughly 93 clones per million clonotypes, no persistent microchimeric T cell clones were detected. Deep NGS was used in the study to compare the TCR beta repertoires of mothers and children and to look for features that separate related mother-child pairs from unrelated individuals. On average, the children were about 12 +/- 4 years old, while the mothers were approximately 40 +/- 4 years old. After adapter ligation was performed with NEBNext reagents, the libraries were sequenced on an Illumina HiSeq 2000 with 100+100 nt paired-end reads. To avoid cross-contamination, the mother libraries and the child libraries were prepared a month apart and sequenced in separate runs. For each donor, between about 500,000 and 2,200,000 distinct TCR beta clonotypes were identified. Naive TCR beta clonotypes were estimated from low-frequency clonotypes matched to each donor's FACS-determined naive share, without sorting.

Sequenced sample: blood. Here the chain combines TRBV12-3 or TRBV12-4 and TRBJ1-1, with the D segment identity uncertain. The receptor was derived from a boy between 10 and 17 years old in good health. CDR3 loop: CASSPLTENTEAFF. The base sequence is TGTGCCAGCAGTCCTCTGACGGAGAACACTGAAGCTTTCTTT.